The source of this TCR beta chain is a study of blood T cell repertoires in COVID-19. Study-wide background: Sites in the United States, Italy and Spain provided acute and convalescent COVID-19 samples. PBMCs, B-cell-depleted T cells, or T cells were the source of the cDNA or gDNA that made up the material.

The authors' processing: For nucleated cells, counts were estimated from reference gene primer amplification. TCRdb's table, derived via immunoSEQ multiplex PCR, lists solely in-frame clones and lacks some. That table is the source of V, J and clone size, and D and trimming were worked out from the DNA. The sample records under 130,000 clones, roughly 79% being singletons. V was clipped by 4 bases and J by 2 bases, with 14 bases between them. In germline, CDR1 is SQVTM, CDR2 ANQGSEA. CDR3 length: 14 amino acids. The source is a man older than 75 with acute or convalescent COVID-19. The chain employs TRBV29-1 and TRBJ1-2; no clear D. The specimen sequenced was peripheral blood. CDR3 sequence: CSVVHSNQNYGYTF. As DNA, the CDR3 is TGCAGCGTTGTTCACAGTAACCAGAACTATGGCTACACCTTC.